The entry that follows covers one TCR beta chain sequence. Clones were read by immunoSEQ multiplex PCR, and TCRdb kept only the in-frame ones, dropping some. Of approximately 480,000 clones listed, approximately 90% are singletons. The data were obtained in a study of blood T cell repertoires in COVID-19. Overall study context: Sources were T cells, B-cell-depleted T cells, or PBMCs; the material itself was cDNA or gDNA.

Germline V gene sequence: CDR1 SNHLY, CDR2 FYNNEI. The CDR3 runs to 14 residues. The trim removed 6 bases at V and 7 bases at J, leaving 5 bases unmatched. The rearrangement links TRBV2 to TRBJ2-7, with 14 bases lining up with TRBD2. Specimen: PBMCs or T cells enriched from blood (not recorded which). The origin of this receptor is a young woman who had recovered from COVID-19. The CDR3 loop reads CASSPRLAGGEQYF. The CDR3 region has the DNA TGTGCCAGCAGCCCCCGACTAGCGGGAGGGGAGCAGTACTTC.